The 18 T cell receptor beta chains given below trace back to one sample, sequenced in a study of T cell responses to AZD1222 COVID-19 vaccine. Clones were sequenced by immunoSEQ multiplex PCR, and TCRdb holds only the in-frame ones, with some missing. Among roughly 130,000 clones listed, 94% were seen once. The sample was peripheral blood, taken on day 0 of AZD1222 vaccination. The receptors originated from an adult in good health.

This chain uses TRBV3-1 (or the pseudogene TRBV3-2) with TRBJ1-1; TRBD1 matches at 7 bases. Germline V CDR1 and CDR2: LGHDT, YNNKEL (reference sequence). The CDR3 length is 14 residues. Germline trimming cut 5 bases from V and 5 bases from J; bases unmatched to any gene: 8. For the CDR3, the DNA is TGTGCCAGCAGCGTAACAGGGGTTAGTACTGAAGCTTTCTTT. Its protein is CASSVTGVSTEAFF.

The rearrangement links TRBV19 to TRBJ2-7; 7 bases match TRBD1. Unmatched junction bases numbered 8, after V lost 3 bases and J lost 3 bases. The CDR3 contains 15 residues. Germline CDR1 LNHDA, CDR2 SQIVND (reference sequence). The CDR3 bases are TGTGCCAGTAGTATCAATCCCGGGACAGACTACGAGCAGTACTTC. Its translation: CASSINPGTDYEQYF.

The chain is built from TRBV19 and TRBJ1-2, with 11 bases aligning to TRBD1. CDR3 length: 16 amino acids. V lost 5 bases to trimming and J lost 0 bases; unmatched junction nucleotides: 5. Germline CDR1 reads LNHDA; CDR2 reads SQIVND (reference sequence). The CDR3 DNA reads as TGTGCCAGTAGTCCCCGGACAGGGGGCACTAACTATGGCTACACCTTC. It specifies CASSPRTGGTNYGYTF.

The V gene is TRBV10-3, the J gene TRBJ2-7; TRBD2 might be the D (6 bases). The CDR3 extends over 13 amino acids. V lost 8 bases and J 6 bases, leaving 17 bases between the germline ends. Germline values: CDR1 ENHRY, CDR2 SYGVKD. CDR3 sequence: CAIGGTPQLEQYF. The CDR3 coding sequence is TGTGCCATCGGCGGGACTCCCCAACTCGAGCAGTACTTC.

This sequence joins TRBV6-5 and TRBJ1-1; D is unclear. This CDR3 is built from 15 residues. V lost 6 bases to trimming and J lost 0 bases, with 14 bases between them. The germline V gene has CDR1 MNHEY and CDR2 SVGAGI. The CDR3 region is CASSSVLSMNTEAFF. CDR3 nucleotides: TGTGCCAGCAGCTCCGTGCTTTCGATGAACACTGAAGCTTTCTTT.

The chain uses TRBV4-1 and TRBJ2-4, with 7 bases fitting TRBD1. There are 14 residues in the CDR3. Germline V CDR1 and CDR2: MGHRA, YSYEKL. The J segment lost 4 bases and the V segment lost 5 bases, leaving 5 bases of the junction unmatched. The CDR3 DNA is TGCGCCAGCAGCTCCGGGACAGATAAAAACATTCAGTACTTC. Residues: CASSSGTDKNIQYF.

This clone was picked up a small number of times. The chain carries TRBV11-2 and TRBJ1-2, with no clear D. Per the germline V gene, CDR1 is SGHAT and CDR2 is FQNNGV. V was clipped by 3 bases and J by 8 bases, with 7 bases between them. The length of the CDR3 is 11 residues. In nucleotides, the CDR3 is TGTGCCAGCAGCTTTCGAACCGGCTACACCTTC. Translation: CASSFRTGYTF.

The chain couples TRBV28 to TRBJ1-5; weak D call: TRBD1 (6 bases). Germline CDR1 reads MDHEN; CDR2 reads SYDVKM. V lost 6 bases and J lost 5, with 20 bases in between. The CDR3 has 16 residues. The CDR3 DNA reads as TGTGCCAGCAGCCCCCCCCGGGCAGGGGTCCATCAGCCCCAGCATTTT. As protein: CASSPPRAGVHQPQHF.

This clone is a singleton in its sample. The chain joins TRBV4-1 to TRBJ2-1; tentative D call: TRBD2 (5 bases). This CDR3 is built from 18 residues. Germline CDR1 is MGHRA and CDR2 is YSYEKL. V was clipped by 3 bases and J by 2 bases, with 20 bases between them. The CDR3 spells CASSQGYGVGVPYNEQFF. The CDR3 coding sequence is TGCGCCAGCAGCCAGGGATATGGGGTGGGAGTACCCTACAATGAGCAGTTCTTC.

CDR3 in amino acids: CASSRSGTDTQYF. In DNA form, the CDR3 reads TGTGCCAGCAGCCGAAGCGGCACAGATACGCAGTATTTT. V is TRBV5-5 and J is TRBJ2-3; D is undetermined. CDR3 length: 13 residues. With 4 bases removed from V and 1 base from J, the gap between germline ends came to 7 bases. From germline, CDR1 is SGHKS and CDR2 YYEKEE (reference sequence).

The chain is built from TRBV2 and TRBJ2-1, with 10 nucleotides matching TRBD1. Germline V gene lookup returns CDR1 SNHLY and CDR2 FYNNEI. The CDR3 consists of 15 residues. Unmatched junction bases numbered 3, after V lost 6 bases and J lost 1 base. The CDR3 loop reads CASREDRGSYNEQFF. The CDR3 DNA is TGTGCCAGCAGAGAGGACAGGGGGTCCTACAATGAGCAGTTCTTC.

The chain has TRBV4-1 and TRBJ1-2, with D unresolved. The CDR3 contains 16 residues. Trimming stripped 0 bases from V and 4 bases from J, with 15 bases between. Germline values: CDR1 MGHRA, CDR2 YSYEKL. The CDR3 bases are TGCGCCAGCAGCCAAGATAGTGCCCCGGAGGTCTATGGCTACACCTTC. Translated, it gives CASSQDSAPEVYGYTF.

This chain uses TRBV15 with TRBJ2-1; D is unclear. The CDR3 has 15 residues. The germline gives CDR1 LNHNV, CDR2 YYDKDF (reference sequence). V was shortened by 3 bases and J by 2 bases, with 11 bases between the two germline ends. The CDR3 region is CATSRPRGTYNEQFF. CDR3 in DNA: TGTGCCACCAGCAGGCCGCGCGGAACCTACAATGAGCAGTTCTTC.

The J gene is TRBJ2-1, the V gene TRBV19; no clear D. Germline loops: CDR1 LNHDA, CDR2 SQIVND (reference sequence). V was pared by 5 bases and J by 8 bases, with 19 bases between. This CDR3 is 15 amino acids long. The CDR3 coding sequence is TGTGCCAGTAGTTCGACCAGGAGAGGCTTCGATGAGCAGTTCTTC. This encodes CASSSTRRGFDEQFF.

The rearrangement links TRBV5-4 to TRBJ2-7; tentatively, D is TRBD1 or TRBD2 (6 bases each). V was trimmed by 2 bases and J by 2 bases, leaving 17 bases between them. Germline lookup yields CDR1 SGHNT and CDR2 YYREEE (reference sequence). The CDR3 covers 16 residues. CDR3 loop: CASSLGGRVAAYEQYF. The CDR3 DNA is TGTGCCAGCAGCTTAGGGGGGCGTGTAGCCGCCTACGAGCAGTACTTC.

V gene TRBV7-2 combines with J gene TRBJ2-7; 8 nucleotides match TRBD2. Per germline, CDR1 SGHTA and CDR2 FQGNSA. V lost 2 bases to trimming and J lost 2 bases; unmatched junction nucleotides: 2. The length of the CDR3 is 14 residues. Here the CDR3 reads CASSLLAGPYEQYF. The CDR3 DNA sequence: TGTGCCAGCAGCTTATTAGCGGGACCCTACGAGCAGTACTTC.

The chain links TRBV9 to TRBJ1-6, with 7 bases lining up with TRBD1. The ends lost 6 bases at V and 0 bases at J; junction bases unmatched: 6. This CDR3 spans 16 amino acids. The germline V gene encodes CDR1 SGDLS and CDR2 YYNGEE. The chain's CDR3 is CASNPGGYSYNSPLHF. As DNA, the CDR3 is TGTGCCAGCAACCCAGGGGGTTACTCCTATAATTCACCCCTCCACTTT. The full variable domain, rest sourced from reference TRBV9 and TRBJ1-6, is DSGVTQTPKHLITATGQRVTLRCSPRSGDLSVYWYQQSLDQGLQFLIQYYNGEERAKGNILERFSAQQFPDLHSELNLSSLELGDSALYFCASNPGGYSYNSPLHFGNGTRLTVT.

J is TRBJ2-1 and V is TRBV7-2; 8 nucleotides align to TRBD1. The CDR3 runs 16 residues. V lost 4 bases to trimming and J lost 0 bases; unmatched junction nucleotides: 5. The germline V gene encodes CDR1 SGHTA and CDR2 FQGNSA. The CDR3 protein is CASSSRTGSSYNEQFF. CDR3 sequence (DNA): TGTGCCAGCAGCTCCCGGACAGGGAGCTCCTACAATGAGCAGTTCTTC. Supplemented by reference TRBV7-2 and TRBJ2-1, the full variable domain reads GAGVSQSPSNKVTEKGKDVELRCDPISGHTALYWYRQSLGQGLEFLIYFQGNSAPDKSGLPSDRFSAERTGGSVSTLTIQRTQQEDSAVYLCASSSRTGSSYNEQFFGPGTRLTVL.